Sequencing of this TCR beta chain was carried out in a study of shared clonotypes between healthy human individuals (dated by TCRdb to between 2020 and 2021). Context from the whole study: The cohort included three men and two women between 18 and 49 years of age. Per donor, leukapheresis produced somewhere between about 0.85 and 10 billion PBMCs. To increase sequencing depth and limit assay-specific biases, different laboratories used diverse techniques to prepare libraries and sequence TCR repertoires. For each donor, CD4 naive and CD4 memory were each given three plates, CD8 naive was given two plates, and CD8 memory was given one plate. Blood TCR repertoires of four to six healthy adults were deeply sequenced to estimate repertoire size and the extent of clonotype sharing between individuals. Results and caveats for the whole study, not just this receptor: Based on pairwise subsampling, the degree of clonotype sharing among donors was expected to be affected by sequencing depth. Because the study included a small number of donors, the genetic and exposure-history diversity represented was limited. Higher generation probabilities were observed for clonotypes shared by all four sorted-subset donors than for non-shared clonotypes. Sharing across a few donors was observed for around 5% of naive CD4, about 3.2% of naive CD8, 2% to 2.5% of memory CD4, and roughly 0.4% of memory CD8 clonotypes. Estimated clonotype richness was generally larger for naive than for memory subsets. Even with the large sequencing depth, rarefaction of the sorted-subset datasets indicated that sequencing was incomplete. Sampling was restricted to blood, and TCR repertoires in tissues likely differ from the TCR repertoires found in blood.

A word on this clone: Its antigen has not been determined. No base quality values were provided; no much bigger clone lies one nucleotide off.

Donors were healthy HIV-negative adults with no recently reported acute infections or vaccinations. Every donor was a Caucasian adult residing in Nashville, Tennessee, USA. CD4+ T cells were enriched through magnetic negative selection, after which naive cells were positively selected on CD45RA and the remaining negative fraction served as the memory subset. After blood collection by leukapheresis, PBMCs were isolated using Ficoll-Histopaque density gradient centrifugation and then cryopreserved in the vapor phase of liquid nitrogen. Purity and quantity of every magnetically sorted T cell population were checked by analytical flow cytometry. Each sorted fraction had its genomic DNA isolated and then quantified by UV absorbance on a Nanodrop 2000c. TCR CDR3 regions were amplified from genomic DNA by multiplex PCR using the deep immunoSEQ assay. Extracted genomic DNA from each cell subset was distributed evenly across all wells of several immunoSEQ 96-well plates, and each plate was treated as a replicate. For sorted subsets, approximately 210 ng genomic DNA, equal to tens of thousands of T cell genomes, was loaded into each replicate PCR. Purified libraries were measured with a Qubit 3.0 fluorometer, size-checked on a Bioanalyzer 2100, and measured again with the KAPA Library Quantification kit. Each immunoSEQ 96-well plate was sequenced on its own single-read 150-cycle Illumina NextSeq 550 flow cell. The authors processed their data as follows. The immunoSEQ output contained only junctional sequences without quality scores, so filtering could not match that applied to full-length reads. To assign V/J genes and CDR3, sequences were annotated against IMGT germline references using PyIR, a Python wrapper for IgBLAST v1.9. Reads with weak V/J assignments (E-value above 1e-6), missing CDR3, stop codons, out-of-frame junctions, or ambiguous translated residues were removed. A V3J clonotype was defined by an identical inferred V gene, J gene, and CDR3 amino acid sequence. The percentage overlap between two repertoires was calculated by dividing the number of shared unique clonotypes by the size of the smaller repertoire. Richness of each repertoire was evaluated using RTK rarefaction, the Chao1 estimator, and Recon v2.1 estimates of unobserved clonotypes. Generation probabilities for all TCRbeta clonotypes obtained by the gDNA method from a few donors were computed using OLGA. TCRdb took over this immuneACCESS table, retaining in-frame rearrangements with V and J assigned. Such tables are incomplete; in checked studies, under half of the missing clones stem from an unresolved V gene, and the remainder is unexplained. That table is the source of V, J and clone size, and D and trimming were worked out from the DNA. The sample records about 1.5 million clones, approximately 98% of which are singletons. Roughly 0.4% of the sample lies in the top ten.

The germline V gene encodes CDR1 SEHNR and CDR2 FQNEAQ (reference sequence). From its cysteine to its phenylalanine, the CDR3 spans 18 amino acids. CDR3 DNA only is kept here, 54 bases in frame from base 1. V is pared back by 4 bases and J by 3 bases, with 23 bases lying between the germline termini. Sequenced material: naive CD4+ T cells sorted from blood. Explained via the paper, the cell subset or site label denotes: CD45RA+ positively selected. The TCR sequence derives from a young man in good health. The chain links TRBV7-9 with TRBJ2-3; the D gene is perhaps TRBD1, from 6 matching bases. The CDR3 protein is CASSSRTDGRGRTDTQYF. The DNA sequence reads TGTGCCAGCAGCTCCCGAACGGATGGCAGGGGTAGGACAGATACGCAGTATTTT.